This T cell receptor (beta chain) was sequenced for a study of cytomegalovirus exposure and HLA in healthy donors. V trimming: 3 bases; J trimming: 4 bases; junction bases outside the gene matches: 4. Germline V gene data show CDR1 as SQVTM and CDR2 as ANQGSEA. The CDR3 runs to 14 residues. The study ran its PCR with 60 Vbeta and 13 Jbeta primers. Libraries were prepared by immunoSEQ multiplex PCR; TCRdb keeps only in-frame clonotypes and omits some of them. The sample includes 130,000 or so clones, roughly 9% of them seen just once. The source is a woman aged 40 to 50 in good health and CMV-seropositive. Specimen: PBMCs. This chain connects TRBV29-1 to TRBJ2-5, with TRBD2 matching over 11 bases. The CDR3 DNA is TGCAGCGTTGATCGGCTAGCGGGGGGAGAGACCCAGTACTTC. This encodes CSVDRLAGGETQYF.